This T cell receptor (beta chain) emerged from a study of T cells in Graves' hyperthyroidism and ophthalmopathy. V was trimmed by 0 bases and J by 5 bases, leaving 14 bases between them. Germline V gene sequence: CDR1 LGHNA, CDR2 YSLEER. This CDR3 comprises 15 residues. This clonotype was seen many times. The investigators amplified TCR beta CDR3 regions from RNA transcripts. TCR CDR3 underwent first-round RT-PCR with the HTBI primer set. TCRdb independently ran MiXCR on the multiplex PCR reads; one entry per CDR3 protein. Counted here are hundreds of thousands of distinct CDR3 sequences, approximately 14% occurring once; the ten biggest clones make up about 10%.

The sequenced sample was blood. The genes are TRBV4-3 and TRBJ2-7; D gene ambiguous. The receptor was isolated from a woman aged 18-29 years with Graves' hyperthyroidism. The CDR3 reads CASSQDRSTLHEQYF. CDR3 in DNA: TGCGCCAGCAGCCAAGATCGTTCGACCCTCCACGAGCAGTACTTC.